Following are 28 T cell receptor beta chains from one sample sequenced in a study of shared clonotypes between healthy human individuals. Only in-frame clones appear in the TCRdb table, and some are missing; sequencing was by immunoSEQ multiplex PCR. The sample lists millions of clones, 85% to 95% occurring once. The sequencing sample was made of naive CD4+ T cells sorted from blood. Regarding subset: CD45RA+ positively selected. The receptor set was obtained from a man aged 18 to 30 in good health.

The CDR3 nucleotides read TGTGCCAGTAGTATGGAGGTCGGCACTGAAGCTTTCTTT. It encodes CASSMEVGTEAFF. The chain has TRBV19 and TRBJ1-1; no clear D. This CDR3 spans 13 amino acids. Germline lookup yields CDR1 LNHDA and CDR2 SQIVND (reference sequence). The V end was cut by 3 bases, the J end by 4 bases, with 9 bases between.

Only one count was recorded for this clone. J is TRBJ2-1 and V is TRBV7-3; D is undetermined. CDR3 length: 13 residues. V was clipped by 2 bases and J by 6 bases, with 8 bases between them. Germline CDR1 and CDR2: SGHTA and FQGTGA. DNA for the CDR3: TGTGCCAGCAGCTTATCGCTTATCAATGAGCAGTTCTTC. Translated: CASSLSLINEQFF.

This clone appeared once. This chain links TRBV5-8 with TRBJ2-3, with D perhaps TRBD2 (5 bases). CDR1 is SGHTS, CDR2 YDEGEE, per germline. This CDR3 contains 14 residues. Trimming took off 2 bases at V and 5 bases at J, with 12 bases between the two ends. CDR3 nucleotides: TGTGCCAGCAGCTTAGAGGTCGGGAAAGATACGCAGTATTTT. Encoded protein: CASSLEVGKDTQYF.

The DNA for the CDR3 is TGCGCCAGCAGCACAGTTACAGGGGTCTACAATGAGCAGTTCTTC. Translation: CASSTVTGVYNEQFF. The V and J genes are TRBV5-1 and TRBJ2-1, with TRBD1 identical over 7 bases. Germline trimming cut 4 bases from V and 3 bases from J; bases unmatched to any gene: 7. Germline loops: CDR1 SGHRS, CDR2 YFSETQ. The CDR3 is 15 amino acids. The whole variable domain, filled in from reference TRBV5-1 and TRBJ2-1, reads KAGVTQTPRYLIKTRGQQVTLSCSPISGHRSVSWYQQTPGQGLQFLFEYFSETQRNKGNFPGRFSGRQFSNSRSEMNVSTLELGDSALYLCASSTVTGVYNEQFFGPGTRLTVL.

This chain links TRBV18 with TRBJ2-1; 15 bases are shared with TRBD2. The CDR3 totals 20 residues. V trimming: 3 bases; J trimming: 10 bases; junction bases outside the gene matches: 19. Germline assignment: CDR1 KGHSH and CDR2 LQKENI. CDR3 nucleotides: TGTGCCAGCTCACCGTTCCGGGACAGCCGGACTAGCGGGAGGGGAGGGGAGCAGTTCTTC. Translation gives CASSPFRDSRTSGRGGEQFF. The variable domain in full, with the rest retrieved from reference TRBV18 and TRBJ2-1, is NAGVMQNPRHLVRRRGQEARLRCSPMKGHSHVYWYRQLPEEGLKFMVYLQKENIIDESGMPKERFSAEFPKEGPSILRIQQVVRGDSAAYFCASSPFRDSRTSGRGGEQFFGPGTRLTVL.

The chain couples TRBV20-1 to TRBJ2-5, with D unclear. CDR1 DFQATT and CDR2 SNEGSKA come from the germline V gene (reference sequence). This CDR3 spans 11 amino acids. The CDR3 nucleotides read TGCAGCCTTACCTCACAAGAGACCCAGTACTTC. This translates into CSLTSQETQYF.

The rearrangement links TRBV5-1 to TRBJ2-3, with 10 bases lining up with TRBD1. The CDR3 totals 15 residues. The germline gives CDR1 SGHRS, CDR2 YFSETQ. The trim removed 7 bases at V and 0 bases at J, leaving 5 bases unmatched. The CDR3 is CASSGQGESTDTQYF. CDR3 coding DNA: TGCGCCAGCTCAGGACAGGGGGAGAGCACAGATACGCAGTATTTT.

The CDR3 region is CASNLDRGHNQPQHF. In DNA form, the CDR3 reads TGTGCCAGCAACTTGGACAGGGGCCACAATCAGCCCCAGCATTTT. The chain is built from TRBV28 and TRBJ1-5, with 9 bases matching TRBD1. CDR1 and CDR2 (germline): MDHEN, SYDVKM. The CDR3 has 15 amino acids. Trimming at V came to 7 bases and at J to 3 bases, leaving 7 bases not matched to a gene.

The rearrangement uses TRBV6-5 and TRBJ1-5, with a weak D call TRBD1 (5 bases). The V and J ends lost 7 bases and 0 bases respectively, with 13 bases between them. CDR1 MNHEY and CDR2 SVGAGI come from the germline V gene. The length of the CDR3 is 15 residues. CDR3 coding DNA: TGTGCCAGCATTCCGGGACTCCCTAGCAATCAGCCCCAGCATTTT. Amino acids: CASIPGLPSNQPQHF.

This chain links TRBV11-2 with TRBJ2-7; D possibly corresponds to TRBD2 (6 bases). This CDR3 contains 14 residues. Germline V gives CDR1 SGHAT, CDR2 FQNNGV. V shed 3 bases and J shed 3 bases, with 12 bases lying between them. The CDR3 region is CASSLGLFFYEQYF. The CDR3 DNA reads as TGTGCCAGCAGCTTGGGACTCTTCTTCTACGAGCAGTACTTC. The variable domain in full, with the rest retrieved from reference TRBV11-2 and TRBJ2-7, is EAGVAQSPRYKIIEKRQSVAFWCNPISGHATLYWYQQILGQGPKLLIQFQNNGVVDDSQLPKDRFSAERLKGVDSTLKIQPAKLEDSAVYLCASSLGLFFYEQYFGPGTRLTVT.

DNA of the CDR3: TGTGCCAGCAGTGCCGGGACCCCCGAGGGCACAGATACGCAGTATTTT. Protein: CASSAGTPEGTDTQYF. The chain employs TRBV6-1 and TRBJ2-3; D could derive from TRBD1 or TRBD2 (5 bases each). The V gene lost 4 bases and the J gene lost 1 base, with 15 bases spanning the gap. CDR3 length equals 16 residues. Looked up from germline, CDR1 is MNHNS and CDR2 is SASEGT.

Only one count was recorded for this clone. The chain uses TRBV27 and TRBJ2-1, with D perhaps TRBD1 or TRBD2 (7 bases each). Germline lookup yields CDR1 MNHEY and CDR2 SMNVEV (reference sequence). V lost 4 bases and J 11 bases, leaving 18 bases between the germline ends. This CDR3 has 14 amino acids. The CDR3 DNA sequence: TGTGCCAGCAGTTCTGGACGACAGGGACTACAGCAGTTCTTC. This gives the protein CASSSGRQGLQQFF.

The CDR3 loop is CASSLVGATLHF. CDR3 DNA sequence: TGTGCCAGCAGCCTAGTGGGGGCCACCCTCCACTTT. The chain combines TRBV6-5 with TRBJ1-6; D is perhaps TRBD1 (6 bases). V was trimmed by 6 bases and J by 14 bases, leaving 14 bases between them. The CDR3 runs 12 residues. Germline V gene lookup returns CDR1 MNHEY and CDR2 SVGAGI.

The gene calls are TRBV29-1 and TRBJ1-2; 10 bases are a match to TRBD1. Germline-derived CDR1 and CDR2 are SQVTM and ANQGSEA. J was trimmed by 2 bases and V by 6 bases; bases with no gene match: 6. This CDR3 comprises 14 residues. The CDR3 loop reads CSVWAGQGNYGYTF. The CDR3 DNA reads TGCAGCGTGTGGGCGGGACAGGGGAACTATGGCTACACCTTC.

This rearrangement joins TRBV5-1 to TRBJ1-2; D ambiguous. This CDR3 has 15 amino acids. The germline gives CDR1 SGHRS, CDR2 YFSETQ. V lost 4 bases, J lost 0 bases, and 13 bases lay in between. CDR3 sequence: CASSRSGSSNYGYTF. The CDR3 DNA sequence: TGCGCCAGCAGCCGCTCGGGCAGCTCTAACTATGGCTACACCTTC.

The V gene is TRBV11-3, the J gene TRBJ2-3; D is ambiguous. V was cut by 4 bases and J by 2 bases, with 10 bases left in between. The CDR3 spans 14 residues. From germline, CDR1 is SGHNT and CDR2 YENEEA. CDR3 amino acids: CASSSGPATDTQYF. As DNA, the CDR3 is TGTGCCAGCAGCTCAGGACCGGCCACAGATACGCAGTATTTT.

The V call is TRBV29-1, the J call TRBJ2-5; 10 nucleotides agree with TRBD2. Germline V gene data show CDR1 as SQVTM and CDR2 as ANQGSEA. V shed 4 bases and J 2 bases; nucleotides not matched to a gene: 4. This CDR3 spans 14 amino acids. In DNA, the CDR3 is TGCAGCGTTGCGGGACTAGCGCCTCAAGAGACCCAGTACTTC. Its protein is CSVAGLAPQETQYF. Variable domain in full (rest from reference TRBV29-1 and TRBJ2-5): SAVISQKPSRDICQRGTSLTIQCQVDSQVTMMFWYRQQPGQSLTLIATANQGSEATYESGFVIDKFPISRPNLTFSTLTVSNMSPEDSSIYLCSVAGLAPQETQYFGPGTRLLVL.

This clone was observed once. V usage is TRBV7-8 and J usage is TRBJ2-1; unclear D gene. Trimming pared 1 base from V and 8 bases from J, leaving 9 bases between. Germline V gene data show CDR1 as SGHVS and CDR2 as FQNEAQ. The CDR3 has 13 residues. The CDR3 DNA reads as TGTGCCAGCAGCTTAGAAGTTATGGATGAGCAGTTCTTC. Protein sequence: CASSLEVMDEQFF.

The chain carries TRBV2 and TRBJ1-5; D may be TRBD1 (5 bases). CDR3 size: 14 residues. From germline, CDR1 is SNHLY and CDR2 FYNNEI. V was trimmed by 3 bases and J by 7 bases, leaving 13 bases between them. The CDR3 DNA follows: TGTGCCAGCAGTGATGAGGCAGGGCCACAGCCCCAGCATTTT. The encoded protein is CASSDEAGPQPQHF.

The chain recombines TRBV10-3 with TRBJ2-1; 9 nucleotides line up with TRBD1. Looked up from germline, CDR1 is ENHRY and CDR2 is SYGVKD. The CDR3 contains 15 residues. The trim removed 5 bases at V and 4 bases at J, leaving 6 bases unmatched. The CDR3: CAISPQTGGYNEQFF. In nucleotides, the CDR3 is TGTGCCATCAGTCCCCAGACAGGGGGATACAATGAGCAGTTCTTC.

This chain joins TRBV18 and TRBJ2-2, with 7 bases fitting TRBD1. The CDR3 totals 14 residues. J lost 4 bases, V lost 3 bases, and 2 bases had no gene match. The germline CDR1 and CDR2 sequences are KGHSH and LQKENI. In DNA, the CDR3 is TGTGCCAGCTCACCGGGACAGCTCACCGGGGAGCTGTTTTTT. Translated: CASSPGQLTGELFF.

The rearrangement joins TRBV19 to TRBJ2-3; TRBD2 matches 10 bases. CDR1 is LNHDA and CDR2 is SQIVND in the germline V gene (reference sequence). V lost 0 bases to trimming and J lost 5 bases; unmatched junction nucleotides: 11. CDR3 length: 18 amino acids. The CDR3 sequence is CASSIDSPLAGAQDTQYF. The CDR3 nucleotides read TGTGCCAGTAGTATAGATAGCCCCCTAGCGGGGGCCCAAGATACGCAGTATTTT.

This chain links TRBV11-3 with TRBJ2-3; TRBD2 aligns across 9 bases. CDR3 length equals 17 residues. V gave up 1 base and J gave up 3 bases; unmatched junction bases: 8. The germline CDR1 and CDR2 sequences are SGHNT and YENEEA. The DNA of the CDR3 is TGTGCCAGCAGCTTAGGGGTAGCGGGAGTCGGGACAGATACGCAGTATTTT. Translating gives CASSLGVAGVGTDTQYF.

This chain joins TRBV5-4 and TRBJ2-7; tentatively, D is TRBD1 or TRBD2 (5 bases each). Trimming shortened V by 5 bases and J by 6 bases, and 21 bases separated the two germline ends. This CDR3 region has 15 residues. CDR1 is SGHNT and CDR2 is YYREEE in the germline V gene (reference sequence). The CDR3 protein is CASSTGRRAFGEQYF. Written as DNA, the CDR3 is TGTGCCAGCAGTACGGGACGCAGGGCCTTTGGCGAGCAGTACTTC.

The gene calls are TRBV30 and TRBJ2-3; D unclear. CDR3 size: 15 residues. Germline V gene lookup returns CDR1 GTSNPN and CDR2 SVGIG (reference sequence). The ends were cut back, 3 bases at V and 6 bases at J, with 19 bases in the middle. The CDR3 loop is CAWSQPGRVRDTQYF. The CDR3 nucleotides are TGTGCCTGGAGCCAGCCCGGACGGGTTAGGGATACGCAGTATTTT.

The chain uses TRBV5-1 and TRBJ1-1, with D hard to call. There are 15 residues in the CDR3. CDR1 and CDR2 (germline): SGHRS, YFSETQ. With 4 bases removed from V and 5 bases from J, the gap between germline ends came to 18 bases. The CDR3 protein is CASSPGPGRVTEAFF. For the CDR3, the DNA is TGCGCCAGCAGCCCGGGCCCGGGTAGAGTGACTGAAGCTTTCTTT.

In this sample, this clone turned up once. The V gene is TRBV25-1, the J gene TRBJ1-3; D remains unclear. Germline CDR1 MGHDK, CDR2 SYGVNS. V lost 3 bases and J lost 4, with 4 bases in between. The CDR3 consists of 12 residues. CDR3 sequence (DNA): TGTGCCAGCAGTGACTGGGGAAACACCATATATTTT. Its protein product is CASSDWGNTIYF.

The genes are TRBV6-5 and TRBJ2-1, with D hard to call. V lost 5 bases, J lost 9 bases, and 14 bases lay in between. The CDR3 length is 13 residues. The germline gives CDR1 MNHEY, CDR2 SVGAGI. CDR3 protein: CASSPILRFEQFF. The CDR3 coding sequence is TGTGCCAGCAGTCCAATACTCAGATTTGAGCAGTTCTTC.